This T cell receptor beta chain was found in a study of beta chain features in type 1 diabetes. This clone was found a few times. Reverse transcription of all isolated RNA meant that expressed TCRB transcripts were sequenced. The read count averaged approximately 4 million across naive, central memory and regulatory T cell samples. Only in-frame clones appear in the TCRdb table, and some are missing; sequencing was by immunoSEQ multiplex PCR. The table lists hundreds of thousands of clones, 15% to 20% of them singletons. V dropped 2 bases and J dropped 2 bases, with 7 bases sitting between them. Germline values: CDR1 SGHVS, CDR2 FQNEAQ. This CDR3 has 15 residues.

Sample: naive CD4+ T cells from blood. The sequence was collected from a young woman in good health. The rearrangement uses TRBV7-8 and TRBJ2-6; D is undetermined. Here the CDR3 DNA reads TGTGCCAGCAGCTTATCCCTCCCTGGGGCCAACGTCCTGACTTTC. This gives the protein CASSLSLPGANVLTF.